Listed below are T cell receptor beta chains from one sample, sequenced in a study of T cells in Graves' hyperthyroidism and ophthalmopathy. A single record per CDR3 protein comes from TCRdb applying MiXCR to the multiplex PCR reads. The sample has hundreds of thousands of distinct CDR3 sequences; around 38% are singletons. The source material was blood. Receptor source: a man aged 18 to 35 with Graves' hyperthyroidism. The CDR3 runs from the conserved cysteine through the conserved F or W. D genes are given only for firm matches. Rows give clone size only sometimes, using once, few, many, or a class for an expanded clone.

D gene	clone size	V gene	J gene	CDR3 DNA	CDR3 protein
TRBD2	-	TRBV9	TRBJ2-5	TGTGCCAGCAGCGTAGATGGCGGGGGGCCGACGGGGACCCAGTACTTC	CASSVDGGGPTGTQYF
TRBD1	-	TRBV20-1	TRBJ2-5	TGCAGTGCTGCGACAGGGCTCCAAGAGACCCAGTACTTC	CSAATGLQETQYF
TRBD1	once	TRBV24-1	TRBJ2-5	TGTGCCACCAGTGCTGCGGACAGGGAAGAGACCCAGTACTTC	CATSAADREETQYF
-	-	TRBV7-2	TRBJ1-5	TGTGCCAGCAGCTTGAGGGTCGATCAGCCCCAGCATTTT	CASSLRVDQPQHF
TRBD1	few	TRBV20-1	TRBJ1-1	TGCAGTGCTTCTACAGGGGAGACTGAAGCTTTCTTT	CSASTGETEAFF
-	many	TRBV18	TRBJ2-5	TGTGCCAGCTCACCACGGGTTGGGACCCAGTACTTC	CASSPRVGTQYF
TRBD1	-	TRBV10-3	TRBJ1-2	TGTGCCATCAGTGAGTCGGGACAGGTGTATGGCTACACCTTC	CAISESGQVYGYTF
TRBD1	-	TRBV29-1	TRBJ1-1	TGCAGCGCATTACAGGGGGTCAGCGCTTTCTTT	CSALQGVSAFF
TRBD1	few	TRBV6-5	TRBJ1-2	TGTGCCAGCAGTTACTACCGGGGACAGTCCTATGGCTACACCTTC	CASSYYRGQSYGYTF
TRBD1	-	TRBV2	TRBJ1-5	TGTGCCAGCGGTCAGGACAGGGGGAAAGGCAATCAGCCCCAGCATTTT	CASGQDRGKGNQPQHF
-	few	TRBV12-3/TRBV12-4	TRBJ1-2	TGTGCCAGCAGCTTCGCCGCAGGGGTTACTAACTATGGCTACACCTTC	CASSFAAGVTNYGYTF
-	once	TRBV2	TRBJ2-3	TGTGCCAGCAGTGATTTAGGGCCGGCAGGTACGCAGTATTTT	CASSDLGPAGTQYF
-	-	TRBV7-7	TRBJ1-4	TGTGCTAGCAGCTTAGGGTTGGGGGACGAGATGGTGACTAATGAAAAACTGTTTTTT	CASSLGLGDEMVTNEKLFF
-	many	TRBV2	TRBJ2-2	TGTGCCAGCATGCGGTACACCGGGGAGCTGTTTTTT	CASMRYTGELFF
-	-	TRBV29-1	TRBJ2-7	TGCAGCGGGACCCACGAGCAGTACTTC	CSGTHEQYF
TRBD1	few	TRBV20-1	TRBJ2-7	TGCAGTGCCCCAGACCCAGGGGGCAGCGAGCAGTACTTC	CSAPDPGGSEQYF
TRBD1	-	TRBV10-3	TRBJ1-1	TGTGCCAGCATCATCCAGGGGGGATGGAACACTGAAGCTTTCTTT	CASIIQGGWNTEAFF
-	many	TRBV5-1	TRBJ1-5	TGTGCCAGCAGCTTAGGAGGCTACAATCAGCCCCAGCATTTT	CASSLGGYNQPQHF
-	-	TRBV29-1	TRBJ1-3	TGCAGCGTTGTAAGAACGAACACTGGAAACACCATATATTTT	CSVVRTNTGNTIYF
TRBD2	-	TRBV7-2	TRBJ2-7	TGTGCCCGCAGCTTGACTAGCGGGGACCTGGAGCAGTACTTC	CARSLTSGDLEQYF
TRBD1	many	TRBV10-3	TRBJ2-7	TGTGCCATCAGGGGACAGGGGGGAGATTACGAGCAGTACTTC	CAIRGQGGDYEQYF
-	many	TRBV12-3/TRBV12-4	TRBJ1-3	TGTGCCAGCAGCTACAACTCTGGAAACACCATATATTTT	CASSYNSGNTIYF
TRBD1	-	TRBV7-8	TRBJ2-7	TGTGCCAGCAGTTTCCGCCGGGACAGCTCCTACGAGCAGTACTTC	CASSFRRDSSYEQYF
TRBD1	-	TRBV19	TRBJ1-2	TGTGCCAGTAGTATGGGGGACAGTTCCTATGGCTACACCTTC	CASSMGDSSYGYTF
TRBD1	-	TRBV29-1	TRBJ1-1	TGCAGAGTGGACAGGGCCACTGAAGCTTTCTTT	CRVDRATEAFF
TRBD2	few	TRBV7-2	TRBJ2-7	TGTGCCAGCAGTCCTACTAGCGGGGCGGCCTACGAGCAGTACTTC	CASSPTSGAAYEQYF
-	few	TRBV7-9	TRBJ2-5	TGTGCCAGCAGCTTCAGAAGAGAAGGGACCCAGTACTTC	CASSFRREGTQYF
-	-	TRBV5-1	TRBJ1-1	TGCGCCAGCAGCTTGACAGGGACCGAGATGAACACTGAAGCTTTCTTT	CASSLTGTEMNTEAFF
-	-	TRBV10-3	TRBJ1-3	TGTGCCATCAGTGACGGCTCTGGAAACACCATATATTTT	CAISDGSGNTIYF
TRBD2	few	TRBV7-9	TRBJ2-5	TGTGCCAGCAGCTCGAACCTAGCGGGACGGGAGACCCAGTACTTC	CASSSNLAGRETQYF